Described below is a single T cell receptor (beta chain) sequence and its context. The antigen remains undetermined. Drawn at first hyperthyroidism diagnosis, the blood sample preceded any ophthalmopathy symptoms. The PBMCs were taken from less than 11 ml of fresh peripheral blood. It was RNA transcripts that yielded the amplified TCR beta CDR3 regions. The HTBI set primed first-round TCR CDR3 RT-PCR. In TCRdb, the multiplex PCR reads were re-called with MiXCR into one record per CDR3 protein. The sample carries about 260,000 distinct CDR3 sequences, under 30% recorded once. This entry is derived from a study of T cells in Graves' hyperthyroidism and ophthalmopathy. Findings and limits, study-wide: Blood shared most expanded thyroid clonotypes above 0.001.

Germline V lookup: CDR1 MNHEY, CDR2 SMNVEV (reference sequence). The length of the CDR3 is 15 residues. V was pared by 2 bases and J by 0 bases, with 10 bases between. Sequenced: blood. The gene calls are TRBV27 and TRBJ2-5; D not certain. This receptor was identified in a man aged 35 to 55 with Graves' hyperthyroidism that later progressed to Graves' ophthalmopathy. CDR3 loop: CASSLPRPNQETQYF. In DNA form, the CDR3 reads TGTGCCAGCAGTTTACCTCGTCCGAACCAAGAGACCCAGTACTTC.